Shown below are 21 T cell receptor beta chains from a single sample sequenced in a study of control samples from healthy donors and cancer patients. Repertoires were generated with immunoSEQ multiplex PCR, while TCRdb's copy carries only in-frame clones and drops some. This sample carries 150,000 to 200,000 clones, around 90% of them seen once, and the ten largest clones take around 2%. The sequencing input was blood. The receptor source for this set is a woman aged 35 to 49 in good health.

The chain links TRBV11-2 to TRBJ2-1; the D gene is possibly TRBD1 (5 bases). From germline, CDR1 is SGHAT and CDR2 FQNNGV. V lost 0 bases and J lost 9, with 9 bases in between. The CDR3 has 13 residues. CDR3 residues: CASSLDQGSEQFF. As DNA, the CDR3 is TGTGCCAGCAGCTTAGACCAGGGAAGTGAGCAGTTCTTC.

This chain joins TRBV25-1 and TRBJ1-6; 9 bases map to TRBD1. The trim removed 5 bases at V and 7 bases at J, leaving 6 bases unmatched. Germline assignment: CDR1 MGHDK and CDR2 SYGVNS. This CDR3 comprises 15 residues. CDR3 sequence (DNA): TGTGCCAGCAGTTCGGGACAGGGTACCAATTCACCCCTCCACTTT. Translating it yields CASSSGQGTNSPLHF.

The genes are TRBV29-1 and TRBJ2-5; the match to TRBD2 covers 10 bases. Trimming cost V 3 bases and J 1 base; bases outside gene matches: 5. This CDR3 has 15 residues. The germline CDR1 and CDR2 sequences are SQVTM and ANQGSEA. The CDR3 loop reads CSVEGQRGGQETQYF. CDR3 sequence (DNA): TGCAGCGTTGAGGGCCAGCGGGGGGGCCAAGAGACCCAGTACTTC.

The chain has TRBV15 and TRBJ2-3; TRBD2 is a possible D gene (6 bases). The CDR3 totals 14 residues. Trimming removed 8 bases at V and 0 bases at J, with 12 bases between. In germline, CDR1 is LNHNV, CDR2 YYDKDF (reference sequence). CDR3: CATPRRASTDTQYF. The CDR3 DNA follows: TGTGCCACCCCGCGGAGGGCTAGCACAGATACGCAGTATTTT.

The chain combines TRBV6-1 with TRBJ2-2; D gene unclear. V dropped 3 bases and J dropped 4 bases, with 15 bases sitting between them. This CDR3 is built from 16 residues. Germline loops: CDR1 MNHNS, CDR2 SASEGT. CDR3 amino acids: CASSEKSRKFTGELFF. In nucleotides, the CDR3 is TGTGCCAGCAGTGAGAAGTCCAGAAAATTCACCGGGGAGCTGTTTTTT.

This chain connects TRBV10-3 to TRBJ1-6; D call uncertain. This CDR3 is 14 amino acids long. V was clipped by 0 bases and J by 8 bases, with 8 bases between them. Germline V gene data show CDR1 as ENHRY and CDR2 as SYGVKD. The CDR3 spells CAISESRVDSPLHF. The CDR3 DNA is TGTGCCATCAGTGAGTCAAGGGTTGATTCACCCCTCCACTTT.

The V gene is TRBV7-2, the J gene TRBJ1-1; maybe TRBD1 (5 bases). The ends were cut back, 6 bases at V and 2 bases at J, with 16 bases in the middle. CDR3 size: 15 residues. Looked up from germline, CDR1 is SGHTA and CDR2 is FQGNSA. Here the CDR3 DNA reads TGTGCCAGCAGTTACACAGGAATCCCCAACACTGAAGCTTTCTTT. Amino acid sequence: CASSYTGIPNTEAFF.

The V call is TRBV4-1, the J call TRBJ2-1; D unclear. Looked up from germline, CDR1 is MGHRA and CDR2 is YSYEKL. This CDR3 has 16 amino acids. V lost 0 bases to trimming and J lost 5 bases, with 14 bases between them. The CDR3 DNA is TGCGCCAGCAGCCAAGATAGCCCTAGTTGGGACAATGAGCAGTTCTTC. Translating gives CASSQDSPSWDNEQFF.

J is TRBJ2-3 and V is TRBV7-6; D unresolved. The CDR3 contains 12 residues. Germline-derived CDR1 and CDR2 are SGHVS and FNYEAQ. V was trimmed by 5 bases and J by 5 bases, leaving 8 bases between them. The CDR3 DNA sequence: TGTGCCAGCAGCAGCAGAGGAGATACGCAGTATTTT. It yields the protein CASSSRGDTQYF.

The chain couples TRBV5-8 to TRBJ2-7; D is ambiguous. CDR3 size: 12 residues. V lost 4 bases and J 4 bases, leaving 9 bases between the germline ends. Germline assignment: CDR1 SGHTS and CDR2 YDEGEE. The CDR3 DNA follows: TGTGCCAGCAGCCCCCTCGGTTACGAGCAGTACTTC. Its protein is CASSPLGYEQYF.

The CDR3 sequence is CAMAPGPNTEAFF. The CDR3 DNA reads TGTGCCATGGCCCCAGGGCCCAACACTGAAGCTTTCTTT. The V and J genes are TRBV10-3 and TRBJ1-1, with D possibly matching TRBD1 (5 bases). Germline V CDR1 and CDR2: ENHRY, SYGVKD. V lost 9 bases to trimming and J lost 2 bases, with 13 bases between them. The CDR3 totals 13 residues.

CDR3 amino acids: CASRFRGNYGYTF. CDR3 coding DNA: TGTGCCAGCAGGTTTAGAGGCAACTATGGCTACACCTTC. The gene calls are TRBV6-5 and TRBJ1-2; D remains unclear. Trimming left V 6 bases short and J 2 bases short, with 10 bases between. CDR3 length equals 13 residues. Germline V gene data show CDR1 as MNHEY and CDR2 as SVGAGI.

In DNA, the CDR3 is TGTGCCAGCAGGCTCCCGGGACTGACTTACGAGCAGTACTTC. Protein product: CASRLPGLTYEQYF. The chain links TRBV6-6 to TRBJ2-7; D might be TRBD2 (6 bases). CDR3 length equals 14 residues. CDR1 MNHNY and CDR2 SVGAGI come from the germline V gene (reference sequence). Trimming took 6 bases from V and 4 from J, leaving 16 bases between them.

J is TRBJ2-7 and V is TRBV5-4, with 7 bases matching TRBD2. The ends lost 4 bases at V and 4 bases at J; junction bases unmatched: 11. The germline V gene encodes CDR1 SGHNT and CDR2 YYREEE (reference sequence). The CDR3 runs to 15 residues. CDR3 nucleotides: TGTGCCAGCAGCCCGAGGGAGGGGTCGCTATACGAGCAGTACTTC. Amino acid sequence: CASSPREGSLYEQYF.

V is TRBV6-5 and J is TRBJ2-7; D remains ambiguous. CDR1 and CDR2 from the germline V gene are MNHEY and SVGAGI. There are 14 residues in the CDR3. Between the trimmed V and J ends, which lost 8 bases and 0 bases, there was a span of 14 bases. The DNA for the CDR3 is TGTGCCAGCTCCCCCGTTGGGGTCTCCTACGAGCAGTACTTC. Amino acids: CASSPVGVSYEQYF.

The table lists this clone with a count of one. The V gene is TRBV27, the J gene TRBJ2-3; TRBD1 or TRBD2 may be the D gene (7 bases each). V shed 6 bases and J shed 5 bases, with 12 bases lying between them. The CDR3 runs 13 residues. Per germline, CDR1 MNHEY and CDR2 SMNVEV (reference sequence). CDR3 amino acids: CASSRGGRDTQYF. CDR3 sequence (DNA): TGTGCCAGCAGCAGGGGGGGGCGAGATACGCAGTATTTT.

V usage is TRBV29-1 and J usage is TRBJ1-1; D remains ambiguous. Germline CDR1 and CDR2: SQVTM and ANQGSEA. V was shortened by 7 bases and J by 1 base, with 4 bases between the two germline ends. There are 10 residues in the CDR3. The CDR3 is CSARNTEAFF. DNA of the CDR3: TGCAGCGCCAGGAACACTGAAGCTTTCTTT.

CDR3 amino acids: CASSSPGTEHNQPQHF. In nucleotides, the CDR3 is TGTGCCAGCAGCTCCCCCGGGACAGAGCACAATCAGCCCCAGCATTTT. The rearrangement links TRBV13 to TRBJ1-5, with 7 bases lining up with TRBD1. CDR3 size: 16 residues. The germline V gene has CDR1 PRHDT and CDR2 FYEKMQ (reference sequence). Unmatched junction bases numbered 9, after V lost 4 bases and J lost 3 bases.

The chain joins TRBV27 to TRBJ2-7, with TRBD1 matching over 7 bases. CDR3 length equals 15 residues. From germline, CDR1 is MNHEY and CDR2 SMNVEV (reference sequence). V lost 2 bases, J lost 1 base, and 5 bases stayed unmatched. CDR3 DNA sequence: TGTGCCAGCAGTTTACTGCCGGACAGGTCCTACGAGCAGTACTTC. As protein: CASSLLPDRSYEQYF.

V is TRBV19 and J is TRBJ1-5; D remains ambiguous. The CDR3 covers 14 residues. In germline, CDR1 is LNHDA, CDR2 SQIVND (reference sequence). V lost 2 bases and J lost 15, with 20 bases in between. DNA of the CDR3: TGTGCCAGTAGTATAAAGGGCCGCCAGGCAGCCTGGCATTTT. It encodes CASSIKGRQAAWHF.

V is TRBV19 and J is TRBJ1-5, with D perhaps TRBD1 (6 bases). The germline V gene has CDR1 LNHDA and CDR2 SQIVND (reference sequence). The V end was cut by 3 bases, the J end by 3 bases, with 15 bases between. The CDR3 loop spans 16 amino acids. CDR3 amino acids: CASSILSGGPNQPQHF. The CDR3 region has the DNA TGTGCCAGTAGTATCCTTTCCGGGGGCCCCAATCAGCCCCAGCATTTT.